Below, one T cell receptor beta chain is given with its context. Its cognate antigen is unknown. This specimen belongs to a study of graft-versus-host responses after intestinal transplantation. This table comes from immunoSEQ multiplex PCR, and its TCRdb copy is limited to in-frame clones, with some not included. The top ten clones hold approximately 0.11% of a sample with 88,000 or so clones, almost 90% of them seen once. This CDR3 is built from 13 residues. Trimming pared 5 bases from V and 7 bases from J, leaving 9 bases between. CDR1 and CDR2 (germline): SGHVS, FNYEAQ. The TCR sequence derives from a human donor who received an intestinal transplant. Here the sequenced sample was unstimulated CD4+ T cells sorted from spleen or lymph node cells, taken before intestinal transplant. V and J are TRBV7-6 and TRBJ1-6, with D unclear. This CDR3 reads CASSPTVNSPLHF. CDR3 DNA: TGTGCCAGCAGCCCCACAGTCAATTCACCCCTCCACTTT.